This T cell receptor (beta chain) was captured by sequencing in a study of T cell responses to AZD1222 COVID-19 vaccine. The data were produced by immunoSEQ multiplex PCR, yet TCRdb's version contains in-frame clones alone and is incomplete. The repertoire holds some 140,000 clones, with roughly nine tenths as singletons. V was clipped by 2 bases and J by 6 bases; unmatched bases: 4. CDR3 size: 13 residues. About this clone: No antigen is known for it.

Notes on the study in general: Unmutated variant regions reportedly attract nearly half of all spike-specific TCRs. It was only after the peak T cell response that any repertoires were sampled. Clonal diversity may have been underestimated, and the donors were mostly white British, with more females than males.

The sequence came from an adult in good health. The gene calls are TRBV12-3 or TRBV12-4 and TRBJ2-7; 7 bases agree with TRBD1. This sample comprised peripheral blood, obtained on day 0 of MenACWY control vaccination. CDR3 in amino acids: CASSLRQGSEQYV. The CDR3 DNA is TGTGCCAGCAGTTTAAGACAGGGATCCGAGCAGTACGTC.